This passage covers 28 T cell receptor beta chains from one sample sequenced in a study of shared clonotypes between healthy human individuals. The repertoire was sequenced with immunoSEQ multiplex PCR; TCRdb's copy has only in-frame clones and lacks some. Of about 640,000 clones listed, about two thirds are singletons. The sequenced sample consisted of memory CD4+ T cells sorted from blood. Subset reported: CD45RA-negative fraction. These receptors were obtained from a woman in her twenties or thirties in good health.

In its sample, this clone was seen once. The chain has TRBV28 and TRBJ2-7, with D tentatively TRBD1 (6 bases). V was cut by 2 bases and J by 9 bases, with 20 bases left in between. The CDR3 has 15 residues. Germline loops: CDR1 MDHEN, CDR2 SYDVKM. CDR3 loop: CASSLINTGSMVQYF. The CDR3 coding sequence is TGTGCCAGCAGTTTAATTAATACAGGGTCTATGGTGCAGTACTTC. The variable domain in full, with the rest retrieved from reference TRBV28 and TRBJ2-7, is DVKVTQSSRYLVKRTGEKVFLECVQDMDHENMFWYRQDPGLGLRLIYFSYDVKMKEKGDIPEGYSVSREKKERFSLILESASTNQTSMYLCASSLINTGSMVQYFGPGTRLTVT.

The V gene is TRBV7-7, the J gene TRBJ2-5; a possible D gene is TRBD2 (6 bases). Germline values: CDR1 SSHAT, CDR2 FNYEAQ (reference sequence). The CDR3 length is 15 residues. V lost 1 base to trimming and J lost 5 bases, with 14 bases between them. In nucleotides, the CDR3 is TGTGCCAGCAGCTTAGGGGGCACTAGCCGGGAGACCCAGTACTTC. This codes for CASSLGGTSRETQYF. The whole variable domain, filled in from reference TRBV7-7 and TRBJ2-5, reads GAGVSQSPRYKVTKRGQDVTLRCDPISSHATLYWYQQALGQGPEFLTYFNYEAQPDKSGLPSDRFSAERPEGSISTLTIQRTEQRDSAMYRCASSLGGTSRETQYFGPGTRLLVL.

This clone was recorded only once. The chain recombines TRBV29-1 with TRBJ1-1; no definite D call. This CDR3 has 16 residues. The germline V and J ends were trimmed by 6 bases and 0 bases, with 20 bases remaining between them. The germline CDR1 and CDR2 sequences are SQVTM and ANQGSEA. The DNA for the CDR3 is TGCAGCGTATGTCCCCACCGGGCGGGATTGAACACTGAAGCTTTCTTT. Residues: CSVCPHRAGLNTEAFF.

The chain recombines TRBV28 with TRBJ2-2; no clear D gene. Trimming pared 3 bases from V and 8 bases from J, leaving 16 bases between. CDR3 length equals 15 residues. Germline V gives CDR1 MDHEN, CDR2 SYDVKM. The CDR3 bases are TGTGCCAGCAGTTTTTCCCGGTCCTTAAGGGGGGAGCTGTTTTTT. Amino acids: CASSFSRSLRGELFF.

This chain uses TRBV6-8 with TRBJ1-2; TRBD1 aligns across 7 bases. The CDR3 runs 14 residues. V trimming: 0 bases; J trimming: 6 bases; junction bases outside the gene matches: 4. The V gene's germline CDR1 is MNHGY and CDR2 SAAAGT. CDR3 sequence: CASSYSTGVDGYTF. In nucleotides, the CDR3 is TGTGCCAGCAGTTACTCCACAGGGGTAGATGGCTACACCTTC.

A note on this clone: The identical CDR3 is also encoded by other nucleotide sequences in the sample. The CDR3 sequence is CAISESETQYF. The CDR3 region has the DNA TGTGCCATCAGTGAGTCGGAGACCCAGTACTTC. The chain employs TRBV10-3 and TRBJ2-5; D is unresolved. Trimming removed 0 bases at V and 5 bases at J, with 1 base between. Germline CDR1 and CDR2: ENHRY and SYGVKD. The CDR3 consists of 11 residues.

The chain is built from TRBV6-1 and TRBJ1-2; D remains ambiguous. Between the trimmed V and J ends, which lost 7 bases and 8 bases, there was a span of 20 bases. The V gene's germline CDR1 is MNHNS and CDR2 SASEGT. This CDR3 region has 14 residues. CDR3 sequence (DNA): TGTGCCAGCACCGAATCGGTGGAAATGGGGGGCTACACCTTC. It is translated as CASTESVEMGGYTF.

This clone has just one count. V is TRBV28 and J is TRBJ2-7, with D maybe TRBD2 (5 bases). Trimming took 5 bases from V and 10 from J, leaving 15 bases between them. The CDR3 contains 12 residues. Per germline, CDR1 MDHEN and CDR2 SYDVKM. The CDR3: CASSEGIELQYF. The DNA of the CDR3 is TGTGCCAGCAGTGAGGGCATAGAACTCCAGTACTTC.

This clone was observed once. Relative to the germline gene, one junction end is altered; a read error may explain this. The chain links TRBV4-1 to TRBJ1-1, with TRBD1 as a possible D gene (5 bases). Germline lookup yields CDR1 MGHRA and CDR2 YSYEKL. The CDR3 extends over 11 amino acids. CDR3: CAGGGTNLLFF. In DNA form, the CDR3 reads TGCGCCGGAGGCGGGACGAATCTCCTTTTTTTT.

The rearrangement uses TRBV28 and TRBJ2-6, with 8 bases aligning to TRBD1. Per the germline V gene, CDR1 is MDHEN and CDR2 is SYDVKM. CDR3 length equals 16 residues. V lost 5 bases and J lost 0; bases outside the gene matches: 3. The CDR3 region has the DNA TGTGCCAGCAGTCCGACAGGGGCCTCTGGGGCCAACGTCCTGACTTTC. Translation: CASSPTGASGANVLTF. The full variable domain, its missing parts supplied by reference TRBV28 and TRBJ2-6, is DVKVTQSSRYLVKRTGEKVFLECVQDMDHENMFWYRQDPGLGLRLIYFSYDVKMKEKGDIPEGYSVSREKKERFSLILESASTNQTSMYLCASSPTGASGANVLTFGAGSRLTVL.

The chain links TRBV4-1 to TRBJ1-5, with 7 bases matching TRBD1. The CDR3 runs to 19 residues. CDR1 and CDR2 from the germline V gene are MGHRA and YSYEKL. V shed 0 bases, J shed 1 base, and the junction held 12 bases outside the gene matches. The chain's CDR3 is CASSQDSRSAGGSNQPQHF. The CDR3 DNA is TGCGCCAGCAGCCAAGATTCCAGGTCGGCAGGGGGGAGCAATCAGCCCCAGCATTTT.

The chain combines TRBV6-5 with TRBJ1-2; TRBD1 might be the D (6 bases). The CDR3 extends over 14 amino acids. Germline V CDR1 and CDR2: MNHEY, SVGAGI. Trimming stripped 2 bases from V and 4 bases from J, with 11 bases between. The CDR3 here is CASSYSGTPYGYTF. The CDR3 bases are TGTGCCAGCAGTTACAGTGGGACACCCTATGGCTACACCTTC.

The chain combines TRBV4-1 with TRBJ2-3, with 8 bases aligning to TRBD2. This CDR3 contains 15 residues. Germline CDR1 reads MGHRA; CDR2 reads YSYEKL. V shed 4 bases and J 5 bases; nucleotides not matched to a gene: 8. As DNA, the CDR3 is TGCGCCAGCAGCCGGTTAGCGGGAACTCAAGATACGCAGTATTTT. The encoded protein is CASSRLAGTQDTQYF.

The count of this clone is one. CDR3 protein: CASSYDGRSGTEAFF. The CDR3, as DNA: TGTGCCAGCAGTTACGATGGCCGGTCGGGCACTGAAGCTTTCTTT. The chain joins TRBV6-5 to TRBJ1-1; unclear D gene. This CDR3 is 15 amino acids long. V was clipped by 2 bases and J by 4 bases, with 14 bases between them. Germline values: CDR1 MNHEY, CDR2 SVGAGI.

This sequence joins TRBV6-6 and TRBJ2-5, with D perhaps TRBD1 (5 bases). Trimming left V 2 bases short and J 5 bases short, with 12 bases between. The CDR3 length is 14 residues. Germline V gives CDR1 MNHNY, CDR2 SVGAGI (reference sequence). The CDR3 protein is CASSYPPKGETQYF. CDR3 sequence (DNA): TGTGCCAGCAGTTACCCCCCTAAGGGGGAGACCCAGTACTTC.

V is TRBV5-1 and J is TRBJ1-4, with a possible D match to TRBD1 (6 bases). This CDR3 contains 15 residues. CDR1 SGHRS and CDR2 YFSETQ come from the germline V gene. V was cut by 4 bases and J by 0 bases, with 10 bases left in between. CDR3 coding DNA: TGCGCCAGCAGCCTGGACAGAACAACTAATGAAAAACTGTTTTTT. Translating it yields CASSLDRTTNEKLFF.

The CDR3 spells CASSSLGGGSPLHF. In DNA form, the CDR3 reads TGTGCCAGCAGTTCATTGGGGGGAGGCTCACCCCTCCACTTT. The chain combines TRBV2 with TRBJ1-6; possible D gene TRBD1, 5 bases. Germline V gene sequence: CDR1 SNHLY, CDR2 FYNNEI. The CDR3 loop spans 14 amino acids. V was cut by 5 bases and J by 10 bases, with 15 bases left in between.

The chain has TRBV7-2 and TRBJ1-1; unclear D gene. V was cut by 6 bases and J by 1 base, with 6 bases left in between. CDR3 size: 12 residues. Germline loops: CDR1 SGHTA, CDR2 FQGNSA. The DNA of the CDR3 is TGTGCCAGCAGTCCGACGAACACTGAAGCTTTCTTT. As protein: CASSPTNTEAFF. Based on the CDR3 plus reference TRBV7-2 and TRBJ1-1, the full variable domain is GAGVSQSPSNKVTEKGKDVELRCDPISGHTALYWYRQSLGQGLEFLIYFQGNSAPDKSGLPSDRFSAERTGGSVSTLTIQRTQQEDSAVYLCASSPTNTEAFFGQGTRLTVV.

The rearrangement uses TRBV28 and TRBJ1-5, with 7 positions matching TRBD1. J gave up 0 bases and V 8 bases, and 7 bases lay outside the gene matches. The CDR3 extends over 15 amino acids. Per the germline V gene, CDR1 is MDHEN and CDR2 is SYDVKM. CDR3 sequence: CASQGGVYSNQPQHF. CDR3 sequence (DNA): TGTGCCAGCCAAGGGGGCGTATATAGCAATCAGCCCCAGCATTTT.

This chain uses TRBV18 with TRBJ1-1, with 8 bases matching TRBD1. J was trimmed by 7 bases and V by 2 bases; bases with no gene match: 6. This CDR3 is built from 14 residues. The V gene's germline CDR1 is KGHSH and CDR2 LQKENI. CDR3 nucleotides: TGTGCCAGCTCACCAGATAGGGACAGGCGTGAAGCTTTCTTT. Its protein product is CASSPDRDRREAFF.

This clone was observed a single time. A far larger clone is one base from this, pointing to a likely read error. The sample has other DNA sequences that encode this CDR3 too. The rearrangement joins TRBV28 to TRBJ2-7; no clear D. The V and J ends lost 2 bases and 3 bases respectively, with 5 bases between them. This CDR3 is 12 amino acids long. The germline V gene has CDR1 MDHEN and CDR2 SYDVKM. The CDR3: CASSLGSYEQYF. CDR3 nucleotides: TGTGCCAGCAGTTTAGGAAGCTACGAGCAGTACTTC.

The chain recombines TRBV2 with TRBJ2-7; 7 bases line up with TRBD1. The CDR3 loop spans 14 amino acids. Trimming at V came to 4 bases and at J to 5 bases, leaving 8 bases not matched to a gene. Germline V CDR1 and CDR2: SNHLY, FYNNEI. CDR3 nucleotides: TGTGCCAGCAGTGGACGACAGGGCACCAACGAGCAGTACTTC. Translation gives CASSGRQGTNEQYF. The variable domain in full, with the rest retrieved from reference TRBV2 and TRBJ2-7, is EPEVTQTPSHQVTQMGQEVILRCVPISNHLYFYWYRQILGQKVEFLVSFYNNEISEKSEIFDDQFSVERPDGSNFTLKIRSTKLEDSAMYFCASSGRQGTNEQYFGPGTRLTVT.

The V gene is TRBV28, the J gene TRBJ1-2, with TRBD1 identical over 7 bases. Germline V CDR1 and CDR2: MDHEN, SYDVKM. The CDR3 has 16 amino acids. Trimming took 3 bases from V and 2 from J; bases not matched to a gene: 9. CDR3 in amino acids: CASSFSIGQVNYGYTF. In DNA form, the CDR3 reads TGTGCCAGCAGTTTTTCCATCGGACAGGTGAACTATGGCTACACCTTC.

The chain joins TRBV5-5 to TRBJ1-1; D is unresolved. The CDR3 is 13 residues long. V shed 2 bases and J shed 3 bases, with 8 bases lying between them. Per germline, CDR1 SGHKS and CDR2 YYEKEE (reference sequence). The CDR3, as DNA: TGTGCCAGCAGCTTTTCTATGGACACTGAAGCTTTCTTT. It yields the protein CASSFSMDTEAFF.

The rearrangement links TRBV10-1 to TRBJ2-7, with TRBD2 as a possible D gene (6 bases). Germline V gives CDR1 WNHNN, CDR2 SYGVQD (reference sequence). CDR3 length: 14 amino acids. Trimming took off 5 bases at V and 1 base at J, with 12 bases between the two ends. The CDR3 sequence is CASSLAGSSYEQYF. The CDR3 coding sequence is TGCGCCAGCAGTTTGGCCGGGAGTTCCTACGAGCAGTACTTC.

The rearrangement joins TRBV28 to TRBJ1-2; 10 bases fit TRBD1. CDR3 size: 17 residues. Germline V CDR1 and CDR2: MDHEN, SYDVKM. The trim removed 0 bases at V and 6 bases at J, leaving 10 bases unmatched. The CDR3: CASSLWVPQTGGDGYTF. Here the CDR3 DNA reads TGTGCCAGCAGTTTATGGGTCCCCCAGACAGGGGGCGATGGCTACACCTTC.

The V and J genes are TRBV5-1 and TRBJ2-1; the D gene is possibly TRBD1 (5 bases). Germline loops: CDR1 SGHRS, CDR2 YFSETQ. The CDR3 is 14 amino acids. V was cut by 4 bases and J by 8 bases, with 16 bases left in between. The CDR3 region has the DNA TGCGCCAGCAGCCCAGCGTTGGGCAGGGATGAGCAGTTCTTC. Its protein is CASSPALGRDEQFF. Full variable domain (remainder filled in from reference TRBV5-1 and TRBJ2-1): KAGVTQTPRYLIKTRGQQVTLSCSPISGHRSVSWYQQTPGQGLQFLFEYFSETQRNKGNFPGRFSGRQFSNSRSEMNVSTLELGDSALYLCASSPALGRDEQFFGPGTRLTVL.

The chain links TRBV15 to TRBJ2-5, with unresolved D. CDR3 length: 14 amino acids. The germline CDR1 and CDR2 sequences are LNHNV and YYDKDF (reference sequence). Trimming took off 0 bases at V and 5 bases at J, with 10 bases between the two ends. The CDR3 region is CATSREPRVETQYF. As DNA, the CDR3 is TGTGCCACCAGCAGAGAGCCTCGTGTGGAGACCCAGTACTTC.